Below, one T cell receptor (beta chain) is given with its context. The sample comes from a study of blood T cell repertoires in COVID-19. For the study at large: Acute and convalescent COVID-19 samples came from the United States, Italy and Spain. Sources were T cells, B-cell-depleted T cells, or PBMCs; the material itself was cDNA or gDNA.

In the authors' workflow: Using reference gene primer amplification, nucleated cell counts were estimated. Profiled with immunoSEQ multiplex PCR; TCRdb holds only in-frame clones, not every one. V, J and clone size reflect that table, while D and trimming were determined from the DNA. Of approximately 120,000 clones in the sample, around 82% were seen once. CDR3 size: 17 residues. The V call is TRBV21-1, the J call TRBJ1-4; the D call of TRBD1 is as the table states it, not checked on the DNA. TRBV21-1 is annotated as a pseudogene. The sequence was collected from a woman in her 50s with acute or convalescent COVID-19. The sample was peripheral blood. The DNA for the CDR3 is TGTGCCAGCAGCGCTCGGAAGGGGGGACAGGGGGAGGGAAAACTGTTTTTT. This encodes CASSARKGGQGEGKLFF.